The 9 T cell receptor beta chains below come from one sample, sequenced in a study of T cells after yellow fever vaccination. TCRdb called the 5' RACE reads again in MiXCR, with one record for every CDR3 protein. The sample has hundreds of thousands of distinct CDR3 sequences, 8% to 9.5% seen once. The sequencing used PBMCs, collected about 41 days after the first yellow fever vaccination. These receptor sequences come from a man aged 18 to 29 who received the YFV17D yellow fever vaccine.

The chain uses TRBV18 and TRBJ2-7; TRBD1 agrees at 11 bases. From germline, CDR1 is KGHSH and CDR2 LQKENI. There are 15 residues in the CDR3. The V gene end was trimmed by 4 bases and the J gene end by 7 bases; junction bases not matched to a gene: 9. CDR3 loop: CASSQSPGTGGEQYF. Here the CDR3 DNA reads TGTGCCAGCTCACAAAGCCCCGGGACAGGGGGGGAGCAGTACTTC.

This rearrangement joins TRBV18 to TRBJ2-3; D call uncertain. Germline assignment: CDR1 KGHSH and CDR2 LQKENI. This CDR3 comprises 14 residues. V lost 6 bases, J lost 1 base, and 11 bases lay in between. DNA of the CDR3: TGTGCCAGCTCGCCCAACTCCCGCACAGATACGCAGTATTTT. Its protein product is CASSPNSRTDTQYF.

The CDR3 DNA reads TGCGCCAGCAGCTGCCTGATGGGTCGTGGTCCAGGGTGGTCCTACGAGCAGTACGTC. Amino acid sequence: CASSCLMGRGPGWSYEQYV. The chain links TRBV5-1 to TRBJ2-7; D perhaps matches TRBD1 (5 bases). Between the trimmed V and J ends, which lost 3 bases and 1 base, there was a span of 26 bases. Germline assignment: CDR1 SGHRS and CDR2 YFSETQ. The CDR3 extends over 19 amino acids.

The rearrangement joins TRBV12-3 or TRBV12-4 to TRBJ1-5; a weak D match, TRBD1 (5 bases). V was clipped by 3 bases and J by 6 bases, with 12 bases between them. The CDR3 runs to 14 residues. The CDR3: CASSFMGTAQPQHF. CDR3 sequence (DNA): TGTGCCAGCAGTTTCATGGGGACGGCTCAGCCCCAGCATTTT.

There are a few counts of this clonotype. V gene TRBV20-1 combines with J gene TRBJ2-1; D may correspond to TRBD1 or TRBD2 (6 bases each). From germline, CDR1 is DFQATT and CDR2 SNEGSKA (reference sequence). The V end was cut by 1 base, the J end by 2 bases, with 12 bases between. The CDR3 loop spans 15 amino acids. For the CDR3, the DNA is TGCAGTGCTAGAGCTGGGGGGCAGGCCTACAATGAGCAGTTCTTC. Translation gives CSARAGGQAYNEQFF.

This clonotype came up a few times. J is TRBJ2-7 and V is TRBV18; weak D call: TRBD1 (6 bases). Trimming stripped 5 bases from V and 1 base from J, with 12 bases between. Germline V gene data show CDR1 as KGHSH and CDR2 as LQKENI. The CDR3 runs 14 residues. DNA for the CDR3: TGTGCCAGCTCATCGCAGGGGCAATCCTACGAGCAGTACTTC. The encoded protein is CASSSQGQSYEQYF.

This clonotype was detected only a few times. This chain links TRBV5-5 with TRBJ2-4; D not resolved. The CDR3 is made up of 16 amino acids. Germline CDR1 SGHKS, CDR2 YYEKEE (reference sequence). Trimming left V 0 bases short and J 2 bases short, with 12 bases between. CDR3 sequence: CASSLGQAEPKNIQYF. As DNA, the CDR3 is TGTGCCAGCAGCTTGGGGCAGGCGGAGCCCAAAAACATTCAGTACTTC.

The genes are TRBV28 and TRBJ1-4, with a tentative D call TRBD1 (5 bases). Per the germline V gene, CDR1 is MDHEN and CDR2 is SYDVKM. Trimming stripped 5 bases from V and 7 bases from J, with 20 bases between. This CDR3 comprises 16 residues. DNA of the CDR3: TGTGCCAGCAGTACAAGCCGCGAGACAGCGGGTGAAAAACTGTTTTTT. Translating it yields CASSTSRETAGEKLFF.

This clonotype appeared a few times. The genes are TRBV11-2 and TRBJ2-5; maybe TRBD2 (5 bases). The CDR3 loop spans 14 amino acids. CDR1 and CDR2 (germline): SGHAT, FQNNGV. V gave up 5 bases and J gave up 0 bases, with 10 bases separating them. The CDR3 loop is CASSPERNQETQYF. CDR3 in DNA: TGTGCCAGCAGCCCAGAGCGGAACCAAGAGACCCAGTACTTC.